Following are 12 T cell receptor beta chains from one sample sequenced in a study of PD-L1 blockade in urothelial cancer. Described time point: peripheral blood 6 weeks after treatment start. Only in-frame clones appear in the TCRdb table, and some are missing; sequencing was by immunoSEQ multiplex PCR. The sample shows around 49,000 clones, about four fifths of them seen only once. Sequencing used PBMCs, obtained around atezolizumab (anti-PD-L1) treatment. These receptors were obtained from a man aged 55 to 70 with urothelial cancer.

V and J are TRBV19 and TRBJ1-5; D is unclear. CDR3 length equals 14 residues. Germline V gene lookup returns CDR1 LNHDA and CDR2 SQIVND (reference sequence). The V gene lost 1 base and the J gene lost 11 bases, with 15 bases spanning the gap. CDR3 DNA: TGTGCCAGTAGTATAGTATCTACAGACGGGACCCAGCATTTT. It yields the protein CASSIVSTDGTQHF. The full variable domain, its missing parts supplied by reference TRBV19 and TRBJ1-5, is DGGITQSPKYLFRKEGQNVTLSCEQNLNHDAMYWYRQDPGQGLRLIYYSQIVNDFQKGDIAEGYSVSREKKESFPLTVTSAQKNPTAFYLCASSIVSTDGTQHFGDGTRLSIL.

The chain links TRBV27 to TRBJ2-4; the match to TRBD1 covers 7 bases. Germline V lookup: CDR1 MNHEY, CDR2 SMNVEV (reference sequence). Unmatched junction bases numbered 13, after V lost 5 bases and J lost 0 bases. The CDR3 sequence is 18 residues long. The CDR3 reads CASSPSLGQTLAKNIQYF. CDR3 sequence (DNA): TGTGCCAGCAGTCCCTCATTGGGACAGACCCTAGCCAAAAACATTCAGTACTTC.

V is TRBV18 and J is TRBJ2-7; D is possibly TRBD2 (6 bases). Trimming removed 3 bases from V and 4 bases from J, with 13 bases in between. The CDR3 is 14 amino acids. Germline V gives CDR1 KGHSH, CDR2 LQKENI. Written as DNA, the CDR3 is TGTGCCAGCTCACCGCCCGGGAGTCGGTACGAGCAGTACTTC. Protein: CASSPPGSRYEQYF.

The chain recombines TRBV28 with TRBJ2-5, with 10 bases fitting TRBD2. The germline CDR1 and CDR2 sequences are MDHEN and SYDVKM. The CDR3 loop spans 17 amino acids. With V trimmed by 5 bases and J by 5 bases, 14 bases remained unmatched. The CDR3 bases are TGTGCCAGCAGTCCCCCCGTTCTAGCGGGAGAGCGGGAGACCCAGTACTTC. Amino acid sequence: CASSPPVLAGERETQYF.

The DNA for the CDR3 is TGTGCCAGCAGCTTGGGACAGGGGGCCAACACTGAAGCTTTCTTT. As protein: CASSLGQGANTEAFF. The chain combines TRBV7-9 with TRBJ1-1; 12 positions agree with TRBD1. Per the germline V gene, CDR1 is SEHNR and CDR2 is FQNEAQ (reference sequence). CDR3 length: 15 amino acids. Trimming took 3 bases from V and 2 from J; bases not matched to a gene: 1.

The sample holds a few counts of this clone. The chain employs TRBV2 and TRBJ2-2, with 7 bases that match TRBD1. Germline CDR1 SNHLY, CDR2 FYNNEI. This CDR3 is built from 16 residues. V lost 1 base and J lost 7; bases outside the gene matches: 9. CDR3 nucleotides: TGTGCCAGCAGTGAAGAGTCAGGGGGTTCAAACGGGGAGCTGTTTTTT. Its translation is CASSEESGGSNGELFF.

This clone appeared once. CDR3 amino acids: CSARGDNEQFF. The CDR3 DNA is TGCAGTGCTAGGGGAGACAATGAGCAGTTCTTC. The gene calls are TRBV20-1 and TRBJ2-1; possibly TRBD2 for D (5 bases). Germline values: CDR1 DFQATT, CDR2 SNEGSKA (reference sequence). Trimming cost V 3 bases and J 5 bases, with 5 bases left between them. This CDR3 has 11 amino acids.

This chain joins TRBV19 and TRBJ2-7; TRBD1 matches 9 bases. Germline lookup yields CDR1 LNHDA and CDR2 SQIVND (reference sequence). Trimming took 9 bases from V and 4 from J; bases not matched to a gene: 13. CDR3 length equals 15 residues. The CDR3 DNA reads as TGTGCCAGCGCCAGGACCGGGACAGGGATTTACGAGCAGTACTTC. Encoded protein: CASARTGTGIYEQYF. The full variable domain, rest sourced from reference TRBV19 and TRBJ2-7, is DGGITQSPKYLFRKEGQNVTLSCEQNLNHDAMYWYRQDPGQGLRLIYYSQIVNDFQKGDIAEGYSVSREKKESFPLTVTSAQKNPTAFYLCASARTGTGIYEQYFGPGTRLTVT.

The DNA for the CDR3 is TGTGCCAGCAGCTTGGGACATCGAGAGACCCAGTACTTC. Its translation is CASSLGHRETQYF. This chain uses TRBV11-1 with TRBJ2-5; TRBD1 is a possible D gene (6 bases). The V end was cut by 3 bases, the J end by 4 bases, with 9 bases between. Germline V gives CDR1 SGHAT, CDR2 FQDESV (reference sequence). The CDR3 runs to 13 residues. The full variable domain, rest sourced from reference TRBV11-1 and TRBJ2-5, is EAEVAQSPRYKITEKSQAVAFWCDPISGHATLYWYRQILGQGPELLVQFQDESVVDDSQLPKDRFSAERLKGVDSTLKIQPAELGDSAMYLCASSLGHRETQYFGPGTRLLVL.

The V call is TRBV7-9, the J call TRBJ2-1; 8 positions match TRBD1. Unmatched junction bases numbered 5, after V lost 2 bases and J lost 2 bases. Germline-derived CDR1 and CDR2 are SEHNR and FQNEAQ (reference sequence). This CDR3 comprises 16 residues. The CDR3 DNA follows: TGTGCCAGCAGCTTACCCGGGACAGGAACCTACAATGAGCAGTTCTTC. Its protein product is CASSLPGTGTYNEQFF.

This chain connects TRBV5-5 to TRBJ2-5; TRBD1 aligns across 11 bases. The J segment lost 5 bases and the V segment lost 4 bases, leaving 10 bases of the junction unmatched. CDR1 is SGHKS, CDR2 YYEKEE, per germline (reference sequence). The CDR3 is 16 residues long. The CDR3 region has the DNA TGTGCCAGCAGCCCCCCGGGACAGGGGGTTTATGAGACCCAGTACTTC. It translates to CASSPPGQGVYETQYF.

The chain uses TRBV6-5 and TRBJ2-4; D is unclear. CDR3 length: 14 amino acids. From germline, CDR1 is MNHEY and CDR2 SVGAGI. Trimming removed 0 bases from V and 7 bases from J, with 10 bases in between. CDR3 DNA: TGTGCCAGCAGTTACTCGTCTACCGGGAACATTCAGTACTTC. Protein: CASSYSSTGNIQYF.